This T cell receptor beta chain comes out of a study of blood T cell repertoires in COVID-19. Overall study: The United States, Italy and Spain were the sources of the acute and convalescent COVID-19 samples. Sample material is recorded as cDNA or gDNA derived from T cells, B-cell-depleted T cells, or PBMCs.

The CDR3 loop spans 14 amino acids. V lost 2 bases to trimming and J lost 3 bases; unmatched junction nucleotides: 0. CDR1 and CDR2 (germline): MDHEN, SYDVKM. In the original workflow: How many nucleated cells were present was estimated from reference gene primer amplification. Repertoires were generated with immunoSEQ multiplex PCR, while TCRdb's copy carries only in-frame clones and drops some. V and J calls and clone size follow that table, whereas D and trimming were derived from the DNA. The sample includes some 58,000 clones, around 85% of them seen just once. Sequences were obtained from peripheral blood. This clonotype was sampled from a man aged 40-50 years with acute or convalescent COVID-19. This chain joins TRBV28 and TRBJ1-2; 10 positions agree with TRBD1. The chain's CDR3 is CASSLGQGDYGYTF. In DNA, the CDR3 is TGTGCCAGCAGTTTAGGACAGGGGGACTATGGCTACACCTTC.